The 6 T cell receptor beta chains below all came from one sample that was sequenced in a study of blood T cell repertoires in COVID-19. Only in-frame clones appear in the TCRdb table, and some are missing; sequencing was by immunoSEQ multiplex PCR. Found here are 90,000 to 100,000 clones, approximately 84% of them singletons; the top ten hold 17%. Sequencing was performed on peripheral blood. Source of these receptors: a woman aged 60-75 years with acute or convalescent COVID-19.

In its sample, this clone was seen once. This chain uses TRBV3-1 (or the pseudogene TRBV3-2) with TRBJ1-4; D is undetermined. V lost 4 bases to trimming and J lost 8 bases, with 11 bases between them. CDR3 size: 13 residues. The V gene's germline CDR1 is LGHDT and CDR2 YNNKEL (reference sequence). CDR3 bases: TGTGCCAGCAGCCTACGCCTCGGGGAAAAACTGTTTTTT. Encoded protein: CASSLRLGEKLFF.

The gene calls are TRBV28 and TRBJ1-4; TRBD1 aligns across 8 bases. The trim removed 4 bases at V and 5 bases at J, leaving 6 bases unmatched. CDR3 length: 15 amino acids. Germline V CDR1 and CDR2: MDHEN, SYDVKM. CDR3 residues: CASSSRTGSNEKLFF. CDR3 nucleotide sequence: TGTGCCAGCAGTTCCCGGACAGGGTCCAATGAAAAACTGTTTTTT.

The J gene is TRBJ1-2, the V gene TRBV2, with D possibly matching TRBD1 (6 bases). V gave up 6 bases and J gave up 5 bases, with 16 bases separating them. Looked up from germline, CDR1 is SNHLY and CDR2 is FYNNEI. The CDR3 totals 14 residues. This CDR3 reads CASSDNRVRYGYTF. In DNA, the CDR3 is TGTGCCAGCAGCGACAACAGGGTTCGGTATGGCTACACCTTC.

V gene TRBV3-1 (or the pseudogene TRBV3-2) combines with J gene TRBJ1-2; D gene unclear. This CDR3 has 14 amino acids. Trimming took 0 bases from V and 4 from J, leaving 9 bases between them. CDR1 is LGHDT, CDR2 YNNKEL, per germline (reference sequence). Written as DNA, the CDR3 is TGTGCCAGCAGCCAAGATGGGAGGGTCTATGGCTACACCTTC. Amino acid sequence: CASSQDGRVYGYTF.

In this sample, this clone turned up a few times. V and J are TRBV4-2 and TRBJ2-2, with 7 bases aligning to TRBD2. The germline V gene has CDR1 LGHNA and CDR2 YNFKEQ. Trimming cost V 1 base and J 6 bases; bases outside gene matches: 5. CDR3 length equals 15 residues. The CDR3 here is CASSQAERGSGELFF. In DNA, the CDR3 is TGTGCCAGCAGCCAAGCGGAGCGGGGTTCCGGGGAGCTGTTTTTT.

CDR3: CASSLNGGGAETQYF. CDR3 coding DNA: TGTGCCAGCAGCTTGAATGGCGGGGGGGCGGAGACCCAGTACTTC. The V gene is TRBV5-6, the J gene TRBJ2-5; 9 nucleotides agree with TRBD2. V shed 1 base, J shed 5 bases, and the junction held 6 bases outside the gene matches. Germline V gene lookup returns CDR1 SGHDT and CDR2 YYEEEE. This CDR3 spans 15 amino acids. Filled out from reference TRBV5-6 and TRBJ2-5, the complete variable domain reads DAGVTQSPTHLIKTRGQQVTLRCSPKSGHDTVSWYQQALGQGPQFIFQYYEEEERQRGNFPDRFSGHQFPNYSSELNVNALLLGDSALYLCASSLNGGGAETQYFGPGTRLLVL.